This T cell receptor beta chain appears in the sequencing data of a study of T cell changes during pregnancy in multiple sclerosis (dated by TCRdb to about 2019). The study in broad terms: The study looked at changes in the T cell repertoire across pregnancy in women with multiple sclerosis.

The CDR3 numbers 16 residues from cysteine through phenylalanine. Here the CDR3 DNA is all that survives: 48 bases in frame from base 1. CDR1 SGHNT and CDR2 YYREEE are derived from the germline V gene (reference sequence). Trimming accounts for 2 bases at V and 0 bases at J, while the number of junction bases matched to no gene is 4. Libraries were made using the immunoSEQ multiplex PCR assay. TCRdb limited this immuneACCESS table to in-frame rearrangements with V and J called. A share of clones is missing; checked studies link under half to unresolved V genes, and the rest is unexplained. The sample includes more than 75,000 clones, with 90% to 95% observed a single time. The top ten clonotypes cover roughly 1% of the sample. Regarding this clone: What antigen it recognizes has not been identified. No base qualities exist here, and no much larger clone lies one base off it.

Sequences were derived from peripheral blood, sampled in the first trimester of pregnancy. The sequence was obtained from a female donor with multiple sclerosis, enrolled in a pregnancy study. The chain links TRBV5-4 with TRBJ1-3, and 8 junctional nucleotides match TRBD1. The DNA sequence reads TGTGCCAGCAGCTTAGGACAGGGTAACTCTGGAAACACCATATATTTT. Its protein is CASSLGQGNSGNTIYF.